The entry below describes one T cell receptor (beta chain). Germline loops: CDR1 MNHNS, CDR2 SASEGT. V was shortened by 6 bases and J by 4 bases, with 15 bases between the two germline ends. The CDR3 is 14 amino acids. TCRdb recomputed calls from the 5' RACE reads with MiXCR, one row per CDR3 protein. The sample carries tens of thousands of distinct CDR3 sequences, about 10% recorded once. The data were obtained in a study of early T cells in non-severe SARS-CoV-2 infection. The overall study: Sequenced material consisted of bulk RNA (from unsorted whole blood), and chains were unpaired.

V usage is TRBV6-1 and J usage is TRBJ1-2; D might be TRBD1 (6 bases). This TCR was recovered from an adult who was a healthcare worker with PCR-confirmed SARS-CoV-2 infection or an uninfected control (not recorded which). Specimen: whole blood. This CDR3 reads CASRFQGQGYGYTF. The DNA of the CDR3 is TGTGCCAGCAGGTTCCAGGGGCAGGGCTATGGCTACACCTTC.